This is a list of T cell receptor beta chains from one sample in a study of human T cells and chemical hapten exposure. TCRdb itself ran the RACE reads through MiXCR, one entry per CDR3 protein. The sample holds about 400,000 distinct CDR3 sequences, about 6.9% seen once. This specimen consisted of whole blood, obtained in connection with sensitization to the hapten diphenylcyclopropenone (DPC). The receptors were gathered from a woman aged 18-35 years with alopecia areata. Some clones in this sample may be carry-over from other donors' samples. Both conserved end residues are part of each CDR3. The D gene is left open where the match is weak. Not every row has a clone size; where given, it reads once, few, many or a size class.

v_call,j_call,d_call,clone_size,cdr3_aa,cdr3_nt
TRBV9,TRBJ1-2,-,many,CASSVDRSYYGYTF,TGTGCCAGCAGCGTCGACCGGTCGTACTATGGCTACACCTTC
TRBV4-3,TRBJ2-7,TRBD1,few,CASSQEGSGGAEEQYF,TGCGCCAGCAGCCAAGAGGGATCAGGGGGCGCGGAGGAGCAGTACTTC
TRBV20-1,TRBJ2-7,-,many,CSARNASSYEQYF,TGCAGTGCTAGAAATGCCAGCTCCTACGAGCAGTACTTC
TRBV12-3/TRBV12-4,TRBJ1-4,-,many,CASSLGEKLFF,TGTGCCAGCAGTTTAGGTGAAAAACTGTTTTTT
TRBV27,TRBJ2-7,TRBD1,few,CASSYTGATYEQYF,TGTGCCAGCAGTTACACAGGGGCCACCTACGAGCAGTACTTC
TRBV20-1,TRBJ2-1,TRBD2,few,CSADRSGGAIGSYNEQFF,TGCAGTGCTGATCGTAGCGGGGGGGCGATAGGATCCTACAATGAGCAGTTCTTC
TRBV7-9,TRBJ1-1,-,many,CASSRYRAQGEAFF,TGTGCCAGCAGCCGATACAGGGCCCAGGGGGAAGCTTTCTTT
TRBV9,TRBJ2-3,-,many,CASSPTPGADTQYF,TGTGCCAGCAGCCCTACTCCCGGGGCAGATACGCAGTATTTT
TRBV7-9,TRBJ1-6,-,many,CASSSGPAALPLHF,TGTGCCAGCAGCTCCGGACCCGCGGCTTTACCCCTCCACTTT
TRBV20-1,TRBJ1-5,TRBD1,-,CSATTGTGNQPQHF,TGCAGTGCCACGACCGGGACAGGGAATCAGCCCCAGCATTTT
TRBV7-3,TRBJ2-3,-,-,CASSGGPTNTQYF,TGTGCCAGCAGCGGGGGGCCCACCAATACGCAGTATTTT
TRBV10-3,TRBJ2-7,TRBD1,few,CAISAGTVAYEQYF,TGTGCCATCAGTGCCGGGACAGTGGCCTACGAGCAGTACTTC
TRBV20-1,TRBJ2-1,TRBD2,-,CSARVLAGMQFF,TGCAGTGCTAGAGTGCTAGCGGGTATGCAGTTCTTC
TRBV28,TRBJ1-1,-,many,CASSIRQGWTEAFF,TGTGCCAGCAGTATCCGCCAGGGTTGGACTGAAGCTTTCTTT
TRBV10-2,TRBJ2-1,-,few,CASWDWNEQFF,TGCGCCAGCTGGGACTGGAATGAGCAGTTCTTC
TRBV7-6,TRBJ2-6,-,many,CASSPRGRSGANVLTF,TGTGCCAGCAGCCCCCGAGGACGATCGGGGGCCAACGTCCTGACTTTC
TRBV20-1,TRBJ1-1,-,-,CSASNPGMNTEAFF,TGCAGTGCTAGTAACCCGGGGATGAACACTGAAGCTTTCTTT
TRBV5-1,TRBJ2-7,TRBD1,-,CASSLARQGSYEQYF,TGCGCCAGCAGCTTGGCCCGACAGGGCTCCTACGAGCAGTACTTC
TRBV24-1,TRBJ2-7,TRBD1,-,CATSDPRQGSYKQYF,TGTGCCACCAGTGATCCCAGACAGGGAAGTTACAAGCAGTACTTC
TRBV4-3,TRBJ2-3,TRBD2,many,CASSQSPAGDSDTQYF,TGCGCCAGCAGCCAATCTCCAGCGGGGGATTCAGATACGCAGTATTTT
TRBV7-9,TRBJ1-6,-,few,CASSPGPDRDSPLHF,TGTGCCAGCAGCCCAGGACCGGACAGAGATTCACCCCTCCACTTT
TRBV24-1,TRBJ2-3,-,-,CATSDARTRTQYF,TGTGCCACCAGTGATGCCAGGACGCGTACGCAGTATTTT
TRBV20-1,TRBJ2-5,-,few,CSARASGQETQYF,TGCAGTGCTAGGGCCAGCGGCCAAGAGACCCAGTACTTC
TRBV4-1,TRBJ1-2,-,few,CASSQDGAEWGYTF,TGCGCCAGCAGCCAAGATGGGGCGGAGTGGGGCTACACCTTC
TRBV10-3,TRBJ1-5,-,-,CAISETTDNQPQHF,TGTGCCATCAGTGAAACAACAGATAATCAGCCCCAGCATTTT
TRBV6-6,TRBJ2-3,-,many,CASSESDTQYF,TGTGCCAGCAGTGAATCAGATACGCAGTATTTT
TRBV4-2,TRBJ1-6,-,many,CASSPNPGPAYSPLHF,TGTGCCAGCAGCCCTAACCCCGGACCGGCATATTCACCCCTCCACTTT
TRBV5-4,TRBJ2-1,TRBD2,-,CASTPGGGSYNEQFF,TGTGCCAGCACCCCGGGGGGGGGCTCCTACAATGAGCAGTTCTTC
TRBV3-1,TRBJ1-4,TRBD1,many,CASSTLLAGGEKLFF,TGTGCCAGCAGCACTCTGCTTGCAGGGGGTGAAAAACTGTTTTTT
TRBV29-1,TRBJ2-7,-,-,CSVGYSYEQYF,TGCAGCGTTGGATACTCCTACGAGCAGTACTTC
TRBV12-3/TRBV12-4,TRBJ2-3,-,few,CASRPGSDTQYF,TGTGCCAGCAGACCCGGTTCGGATACGCAGTATTTT
TRBV4-3,TRBJ1-1,-,many,CASSQDTDREKDTEAFF,TGCGCCAGCAGCCAAGATACCGACCGGGAGAAAGACACTGAAGCTTTCTTT
TRBV7-6,TRBJ1-2,-,few,CASSFPGFYGYTF,TGTGCCAGCAGCTTCCCGGGTTTCTATGGCTACACCTTC
TRBV13,TRBJ2-7,-,many,CASSPTRFGSYEQYF,TGTGCCAGCAGCCCAACTAGATTTGGGTCCTACGAGCAGTACTTC
TRBV2,TRBJ1-6,-,few,CASVGSSYNSPLHF,TGTGCCAGCGTCGGTAGCTCCTATAATTCACCCCTCCACTTT
TRBV6-5,TRBJ1-2,-,many,CASSYSARTLYGYTF,TGTGCCAGCAGTTACTCGGCCAGGACACTCTATGGCTACACCTTC
TRBV5-1,TRBJ2-7,TRBD1,many,CASSRDRSYEQYF,TGTGCCAGCAGTCGGGACAGATCCTACGAGCAGTACTTC
TRBV27,TRBJ1-3,-,-,CASSSGKYTIYF,TGTGCCAGCAGTTCGGGAAAATACACCATATATTTT
TRBV6-5,TRBJ2-7,-,-,CASSYSSVGSYEQYF,TGTGCCAGCAGTTACAGCAGCGTGGGATCCTACGAGCAGTACTTC
TRBV7-9,TRBJ2-4,-,-,CASSPEAKNIQYF,TGTGCCAGCAGCCCGGAGGCCAAAAACATTCAGTACTTC
TRBV29-1,TRBJ1-5,TRBD1,many,CSVETGGNQPQHF,TGCAGCGTGGAAACAGGGGGGAATCAGCCCCAGCATTTT
TRBV20-1,TRBJ1-6,-,many,CSARGSPFNSPLHF,TGCAGTGCTAGAGGGTCACCCTTCAATTCACCCCTCCACTTT
TRBV29-1,TRBJ2-1,TRBD1,many,CSVASDRVSRYEQFF,TGCAGCGTTGCTTCCGACAGGGTCTCTAGATATGAGCAGTTCTTC
TRBV7-2,TRBJ2-5,TRBD2,-,CASSFQRGPKETQYF,TGTGCCAGCAGCTTTCAGCGGGGGCCCAAAGAGACCCAGTACTTC
TRBV7-9,TRBJ1-2,-,few,CASSVPGPGFYGYTF,TGTGCCAGCAGCGTGCCCGGTCCAGGATTCTATGGCTACACCTTC
TRBV12-3/TRBV12-4,TRBJ1-2,-,few,CASAAGPYYGYTF,TGTGCCAGCGCCGCGGGTCCCTACTATGGCTACACCTTC
TRBV20-1,TRBJ2-5,-,few,CSASLGGDQETQYF,TGCAGTGCTAGTCTGGGCGGAGACCAAGAGACCCAGTACTTC